This T cell receptor beta chain was profiled in a study of T-cell memory formation after mild COVID-19. Study context: Most TCR clusters belonged to a single donor.

cDNA libraries for TCR alpha and TCR beta, carrying sample barcodes and UMIs, came from 5'RACE with constant-segment primers. TCRdb processed the 5' RACE reads anew with MiXCR; each CDR3 protein has one entry. Here the sample spans 140,000 to 150,000 distinct CDR3 sequences, about 5.5% being singletons. Study results and limitations: Some clones that responded turned up in pre-infection memory, which suggests that cross-reactive memory joined in. Clones from the second wave (peaking day 37) had unconfirmed SARS-CoV-2 specificity.

This clonotype was recorded many times. Its target is unknown. The CDR3 is 11 amino acids. Germline lookup yields CDR1 KGHSH and CDR2 LQKENI. V was clipped by 5 bases and J by 7 bases, with 8 bases between them. Sequenced sample: PBMCs or a T cell subset sorted from them (not recorded which). This chain links TRBV18 with TRBJ1-2; no definite D call. The TCR comes from an adult woman who had mild COVID-19 (a few samples of this study predate the infection). Cell type and time point are not known. This chain's CDR3 is CASSEQAGYTF. CDR3 in DNA: TGTGCCAGCTCAGAACAAGCTGGCTACACCTTC.